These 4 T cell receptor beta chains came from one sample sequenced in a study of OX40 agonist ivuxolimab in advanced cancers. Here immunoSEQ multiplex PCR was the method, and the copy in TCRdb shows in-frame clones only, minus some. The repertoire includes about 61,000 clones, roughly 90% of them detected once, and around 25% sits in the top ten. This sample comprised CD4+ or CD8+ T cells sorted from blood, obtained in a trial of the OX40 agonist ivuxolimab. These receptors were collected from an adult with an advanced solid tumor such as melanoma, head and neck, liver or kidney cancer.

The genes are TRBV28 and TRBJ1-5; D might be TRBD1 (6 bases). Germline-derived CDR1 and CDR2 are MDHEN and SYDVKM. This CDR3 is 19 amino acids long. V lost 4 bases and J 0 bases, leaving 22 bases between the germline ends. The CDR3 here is CASSSPGEGGDYSNQPQHF. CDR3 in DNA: TGTGCCAGCAGTTCCCCCGGGGAAGGGGGGGATTATAGCAATCAGCCCCAGCATTTT.

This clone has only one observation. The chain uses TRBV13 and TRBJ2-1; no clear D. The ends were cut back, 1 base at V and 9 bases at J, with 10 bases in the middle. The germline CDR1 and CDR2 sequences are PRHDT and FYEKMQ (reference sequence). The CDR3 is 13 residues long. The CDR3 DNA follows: TGTGCCAGCAGCTTAGCGGGTAGCAGTGAGCAGTTCTTC. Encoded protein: CASSLAGSSEQFF.

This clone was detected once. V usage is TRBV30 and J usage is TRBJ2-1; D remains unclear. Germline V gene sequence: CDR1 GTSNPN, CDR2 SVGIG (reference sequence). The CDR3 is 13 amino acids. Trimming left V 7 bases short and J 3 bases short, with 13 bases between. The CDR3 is CASSDTNYNEQFF. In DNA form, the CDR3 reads TGTGCCTCATCAGACACGAACTACAATGAGCAGTTCTTC.

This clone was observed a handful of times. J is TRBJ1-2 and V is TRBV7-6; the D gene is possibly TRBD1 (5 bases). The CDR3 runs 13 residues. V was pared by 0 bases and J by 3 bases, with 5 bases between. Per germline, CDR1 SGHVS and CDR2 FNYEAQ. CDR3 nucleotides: TGTGCCAGCAGCTTAGCCAGGGACTATGGCTACACCTTC. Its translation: CASSLARDYGYTF. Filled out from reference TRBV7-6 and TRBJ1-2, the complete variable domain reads GAGVSQSPRYKVTKRGQDVALRCDPISGHVSLYWYRQALGQGPEFLTYFNYEAQQDKSGLPNDRFSAERPEGSISTLTIQRTEQRDSAMYRCASSLARDYGYTFGSGTRLTVV.